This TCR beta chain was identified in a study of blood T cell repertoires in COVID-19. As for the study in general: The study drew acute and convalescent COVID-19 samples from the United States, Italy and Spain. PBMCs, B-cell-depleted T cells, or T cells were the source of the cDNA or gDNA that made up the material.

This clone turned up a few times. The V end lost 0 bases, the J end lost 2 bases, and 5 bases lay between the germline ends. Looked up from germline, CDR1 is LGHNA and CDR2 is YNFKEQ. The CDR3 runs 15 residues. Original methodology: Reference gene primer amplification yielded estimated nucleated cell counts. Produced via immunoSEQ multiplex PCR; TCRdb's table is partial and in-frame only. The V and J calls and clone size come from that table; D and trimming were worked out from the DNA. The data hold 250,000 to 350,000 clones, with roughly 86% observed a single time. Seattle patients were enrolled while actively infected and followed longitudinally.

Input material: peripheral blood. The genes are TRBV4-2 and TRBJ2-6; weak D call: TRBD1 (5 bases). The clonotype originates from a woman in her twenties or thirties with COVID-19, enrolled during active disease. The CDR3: CASSQEDTGANVLTF. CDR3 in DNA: TGTGCCAGCAGCCAAGAGGACACTGGGGCCAACGTCCTGACTTTC.